The 23 T cell receptor beta chains listed next were all sequenced from one sample in a study of human T cells and chemical hapten exposure. The time point: patch test 1, 2 weeks after DPC sensitization. The sample's treatment: therapeutic diphenylcyclopropenone sensitization with weekly scalp DPC. TCRdb passed the RACE reads through MiXCR, listing each CDR3 protein once. Counted here are 300,000 to 450,000 distinct CDR3 sequences, more than 4.5% occurring once; the ten biggest clones make up 2% to 2.5%. The starting material was whole blood, obtained in connection with sensitization to the hapten diphenylcyclopropenone (DPC). The source of these receptors is a woman in her forties or fifties with alopecia areata. Some clones in this sample may be carry-over from other donors' samples.

In its sample, this clonotype was seen many times. V and J are TRBV11-3 and TRBJ2-7, with a possible D match to TRBD2 (5 bases). The germline V gene has CDR1 SGHNT and CDR2 YENEEA. The CDR3 runs 14 residues. Trimming left V 1 base short and J 6 bases short, with 13 bases between. CDR3 DNA sequence: TGTGCCAGCAGCTTAGGGAGCCCGGCGGGCGAGCAGTACTTC. This codes for CASSLGSPAGEQYF.

This clonotype was detected many times. The CDR3 protein is CASSLLGGHTEAFF. DNA for the CDR3: TGTGCCAGCAGTTTATTGGGGGGGCACACTGAAGCTTTCTTT. The gene calls are TRBV28 and TRBJ1-1; TRBD1 might be the D (6 bases). CDR1 is MDHEN and CDR2 is SYDVKM in the germline V gene. V was clipped by 1 base and J by 3 bases, with 9 bases between them. The CDR3 length is 14 residues.

This clonotype was counted ten times or more. The V call is TRBV27, the J call TRBJ1-6; no clear D gene. The V gene lost 1 base and the J gene lost 4 bases, with 5 bases spanning the gap. This CDR3 contains 14 residues. Germline V gene sequence: CDR1 MNHEY, CDR2 SMNVEV (reference sequence). The CDR3 nucleotides read TGTGCCAGCAGTTTATGGATATATAATTCACCCCTCCACTTT. This gives the protein CASSLWIYNSPLHF.

This clonotype has at least ten counts. The chain couples TRBV28 to TRBJ2-6, with a weak D call TRBD1 (5 bases). This CDR3 is 15 amino acids long. Germline lookup yields CDR1 MDHEN and CDR2 SYDVKM. Trimming stripped 5 bases from V and 4 bases from J, with 12 bases between. DNA of the CDR3: TGTGCCAGCAGTAGGGGTGGGATCGGGGCCAACGTCCTGACTTTC. Its protein product is CASSRGGIGANVLTF.

There are many counts of this clonotype. This chain uses TRBV2 with TRBJ1-2, with TRBD1 as a possible D gene (5 bases). Per the germline V gene, CDR1 is SNHLY and CDR2 is FYNNEI. Trimming took off 8 bases at V and 5 bases at J, with 18 bases between the two ends. This CDR3 is built from 14 residues. The CDR3 bases are TGTGCCAGCCCCAGGGATCCCCCTGGTTATGGCTACACCTTC. It encodes CASPRDPPGYGYTF.

This clonotype was seen at least ten times. This chain connects TRBV12-3 or TRBV12-4 to TRBJ2-7, with D hard to call. The CDR3 is made up of 14 amino acids. Deletions cut 3 bases from V and 5 bases from J, with 14 bases between. The CDR3 DNA is TGTGCCAGCAGTTTCGACGGGCCAGCCCACGAGCAGTACTTC. It encodes CASSFDGPAHEQYF.

J is TRBJ1-2 and V is TRBV3-1; D gene ambiguous. The CDR3 is 12 amino acids. Germline V gene data show CDR1 as LGHDT and CDR2 as YNNKEL (reference sequence). Trimming left V 1 base short and J 4 bases short, with 4 bases between. The CDR3 loop reads CASSQARYGYTF. CDR3 DNA sequence: TGTGCCAGCAGCCAAGCTCGCTATGGCTACACCTTC.

This clonotype was detected only a few times. This rearrangement joins TRBV29-1 to TRBJ2-5, with D possibly being TRBD2 (6 bases). Germline CDR1 is SQVTM and CDR2 is ANQGSEA. The CDR3 runs 19 residues. Trimming took 4 bases from V and 0 from J, leaving 27 bases between them. CDR3 nucleotides: TGCAGCGTTGGGGGGGTCGTACACCGGGACTGGGAGTACCAAGAGACCCAGTACTTC. Translated, it gives CSVGGVVHRDWEYQETQYF.

The chain couples TRBV6-5 to TRBJ2-1; no clear D gene. Germline loops: CDR1 MNHEY, CDR2 SVGAGI. This CDR3 is 11 amino acids long. V dropped 7 bases and J dropped 4 bases, with 5 bases sitting between them. This CDR3 reads CASTLYNEQFF. In DNA form, the CDR3 reads TGTGCCAGCACCCTTTACAATGAGCAGTTCTTC.

This clonotype was counted only a few times. This chain uses TRBV28 with TRBJ2-7; D is perhaps TRBD2 (5 bases). The CDR3 length is 15 residues. Trimming shortened V by 4 bases and J by 1 base, and 14 bases separated the two germline ends. Germline loops: CDR1 MDHEN, CDR2 SYDVKM. The CDR3: CASSYPGLASYEQYF. CDR3 in DNA: TGTGCCAGCAGTTACCCCGGACTCGCTTCCTACGAGCAGTACTTC.

The rearrangement links TRBV27 to TRBJ2-1; 10 positions match TRBD1. The germline V gene has CDR1 MNHEY and CDR2 SMNVEV (reference sequence). V lost 7 bases and J lost 8; bases outside the gene matches: 5. The CDR3 totals 13 residues. Here the CDR3 reads CASTSTGGYEQFF. The CDR3 DNA reads as TGTGCCAGCACCTCGACAGGGGGCTATGAGCAGTTCTTC.

There are a few counts of this clonotype. V and J are TRBV6-5 and TRBJ1-1; D call uncertain. Germline values: CDR1 MNHEY, CDR2 SVGAGI. V was trimmed by 4 bases and J by 7 bases, leaving 16 bases between them. The CDR3 has 14 amino acids. This CDR3 is CASSSQDAAVEAFF. CDR3 nucleotides: TGTGCCAGCAGTTCCCAGGACGCCGCCGTTGAAGCTTTCTTT.

A few counts support this clonotype. The J gene is TRBJ1-1, the V gene TRBV4-1, with 9 positions matching TRBD1. Germline V lookup: CDR1 MGHRA, CDR2 YSYEKL. J gave up 7 bases and V 5 bases, and 8 bases lay outside the gene matches. This CDR3 is 14 amino acids long. CDR3 protein: CASSAPGQGNEAFF. In DNA form, the CDR3 reads TGCGCCAGCAGCGCACCGGGACAGGGAAATGAAGCTTTCTTT.

This clonotype was found many times. The chain couples TRBV18 to TRBJ2-1, with TRBD2 matching over 13 bases. V shed 4 bases and J 2 bases; nucleotides not matched to a gene: 8. The CDR3 extends over 18 amino acids. Germline values: CDR1 KGHSH, CDR2 LQKENI. This chain's CDR3 is CASSLRTSGRQAYNEQFF. The DNA for the CDR3 is TGTGCCAGCTCACTGAGGACTAGCGGGAGACAGGCCTACAATGAGCAGTTCTTC.

This clonotype turned up a few times. The chain joins TRBV5-1 to TRBJ1-4; D perhaps matches TRBD1 (5 bases). The V gene's germline CDR1 is SGHRS and CDR2 YFSETQ. Trimming took 1 base from V and 2 from J, leaving 12 bases between them. The CDR3 consists of 16 residues. CDR3 in amino acids: CASSLLGRGTNEKLFF. DNA of the CDR3: TGCGCCAGCAGCTTGCTAGGAAGGGGCACTAATGAAAAACTGTTTTTT.

At least ten counts were recorded for this clonotype. CDR3 nucleotides: TGCAGCGTTGAAGATCTGGGACAGGGTAAAGAGACCCAGTACTTC. It translates to CSVEDLGQGKETQYF. The chain employs TRBV29-1 and TRBJ2-5; 9 bases match TRBD1. This CDR3 comprises 15 residues. With V trimmed by 0 bases and J by 3 bases, 5 bases remained unmatched. Per germline, CDR1 SQVTM and CDR2 ANQGSEA. The variable domain in full, with the rest retrieved from reference TRBV29-1 and TRBJ2-5, is SAVISQKPSRDICQRGTSLTIQCQVDSQVTMMFWYRQQPGQSLTLIATANQGSEATYESGFVIDKFPISRPNLTFSTLTVSNMSPEDSSIYLCSVEDLGQGKETQYFGPGTRLLVL.

The chain links TRBV5-1 to TRBJ2-3; 14 bases are shared with TRBD2. CDR1 and CDR2 (germline): SGHRS, YFSETQ. This CDR3 is built from 17 residues. V was pared by 4 bases and J by 2 bases, with 6 bases of the junction left unmatched. CDR3 DNA: TGCGCCAGCAGCACAGGGACTAGCGGGGGCCTCACAGATACGCAGTATTTT. Encoded protein: CASSTGTSGGLTDTQYF.

The table lists this clonotype with many counts. The rearrangement links TRBV20-1 to TRBJ2-7; TRBD1 matches 8 bases. Germline V gene sequence: CDR1 DFQATT, CDR2 SNEGSKA (reference sequence). J was trimmed by 4 bases and V by 2 bases; bases with no gene match: 1. The CDR3 loop spans 12 amino acids. The CDR3 nucleotides are TGCAGTGCTAGAAGACAGGGGTACGAGCAGTACTTC. It specifies CSARRQGYEQYF.

This clonotype has at least ten counts. The rearrangement uses TRBV11-2 and TRBJ2-6, with unresolved D. CDR3 length: 15 amino acids. The V gene lost 5 bases and the J gene lost 0 bases, with 8 bases spanning the gap. Germline-derived CDR1 and CDR2 are SGHAT and FQNNGV. For the CDR3, the DNA is TGTGCCAGCAGCGGACGGGTCTCTGGGGCCAACGTCCTGACTTTC. Protein product: CASSGRVSGANVLTF.

This clonotype was seen many times. V and J are TRBV4-2 and TRBJ2-1; 8 bases are shared with TRBD2. V dropped 1 base and J dropped 4; count of bases not matched to a gene: 3. This CDR3 is built from 15 residues. The germline V gene has CDR1 LGHNA and CDR2 YNFKEQ. CDR3 DNA: TGTGCCAGCAGCCAAGGCCAGCGGGAGTACAATGAGCAGTTCTTC. It yields the protein CASSQGQREYNEQFF.

This clonotype has only a few counts. The rearrangement uses TRBV18 and TRBJ2-5; D gene ambiguous. Trimming pared 6 bases from V and 4 bases from J, leaving 12 bases between. This CDR3 has 13 amino acids. Germline V gene data show CDR1 as KGHSH and CDR2 as LQKENI. CDR3 region: CASSPPMRETQYF. In nucleotides, the CDR3 is TGTGCCAGCTCCCCCCCTATGAGAGAGACCCAGTACTTC.

The sample holds many counts of this clonotype. The chain combines TRBV12-3 or TRBV12-4 with TRBJ1-1; 7 positions agree with TRBD1. V lost 3 bases to trimming and J lost 3 bases; unmatched junction nucleotides: 1. The CDR3 spans 13 residues. CDR3 in DNA: TGTGCCAGCAGTTTGGGGACAGACACTGAAGCTTTCTTT. This gives the protein CASSLGTDTEAFF.

The CDR3 sequence: CASSLGGSPFYEQYF. For the CDR3, the DNA is TGTGCCAGCAGCTTAGGCGGGAGTCCCTTCTACGAGCAGTACTTC. The chain employs TRBV13 and TRBJ2-7, with D perhaps TRBD2 (6 bases). Trimming cost V 0 bases and J 3 bases, with 12 bases left between them. The CDR3 consists of 15 residues. The germline gives CDR1 PRHDT, CDR2 FYEKMQ (reference sequence).